This T cell receptor (beta chain) is drawn from a study of blood T cell repertoires in COVID-19. The CDR3 runs 14 residues. V lost 4 bases and J lost 7, with 13 bases in between. From germline, CDR1 is LNHDA and CDR2 SQIVND (reference sequence). In the original workflow: Reference gene primer amplification gave estimated nucleated cell counts. Clones were sequenced by immunoSEQ multiplex PCR, and TCRdb holds only the in-frame ones, with some missing. The V and J calls and clone size were taken over from that table, and D and trimming were inferred from the DNA. The data show about 72,000 clones, 85% to 90% seen once.

The sample consisted of peripheral blood. The V gene is TRBV19, the J gene TRBJ1-4, with a tentative D call TRBD1 (6 bases). This receptor was obtained from a man aged 65 to 85 with active or convalescent COVID-19. CDR3: CASSTGQLGEKLFF. In DNA, the CDR3 is TGTGCCAGTAGTACCGGACAGTTGGGTGAAAAACTGTTTTTT.